These T cell receptor beta chains were read from a single sample in a study of regulatory T cells in long-lasting Graves disease. Each CDR3 protein gets one entry after TCRdb re-called the multiplex PCR reads with MiXCR. Here the sample spans roughly 610,000 distinct CDR3 sequences, roughly 15% being singletons. The same data also went into a second study, on T cells in Graves' hyperthyroidism and ophthalmopathy.

The sequences come from peripheral blood mononuclear cells (PBMCs), collected at new diagnosis, from a patient treated with antithyroid drugs. The receptor source for this set is a woman aged 25-40 years with Graves disease. Both conserved end residues are part of each CDR3. A D gene is named only where the DNA matches it firmly. Expanded clones are given a class, and other clones once, few, many or no size at all.

v_gene,abundance,j_gene,d_gene,CDR3aa,CDR3nt
TRBV29-1,NA,TRBJ2-6,NA,CSVEDPPGAGANVLTF,TGCAGCGTTGAAGATCCCCCGGGTGCAGGGGCCAACGTCCTGACTTTC
TRBV12-5,many,TRBJ2-1,TRBD1,CASGSGQGTFDEQFF,TGTGCTAGTGGTTCTGGACAGGGAACGTTCGATGAGCAGTTCTTC
TRBV24-1,many,TRBJ2-7,NA,CATSGGHLYEQYF,TGTGCCACCAGTGGTGGACATCTCTACGAGCAGTACTTC
TRBV2,many,TRBJ2-1,TRBD1,CASKGTGSYNEQFF,TGTGCCAGCAAGGGGACAGGTTCCTACAATGAGCAGTTCTTC
TRBV11-2,many,TRBJ2-7,TRBD2,CASSLVGTSVSAYEQYF,TGTGCCAGCAGCTTAGTTGGGACTAGCGTTTCCGCCTACGAGCAGTACTTC
TRBV6-2/TRBV6-3,NA,TRBJ2-1,NA,CASAWAREGNEQFF,TGTGCCAGCGCTTGGGCTCGGGAAGGCAATGAGCAGTTCTTC
TRBV11-3,few,TRBJ2-7,TRBD2,CASSAREAGAYEQYF,TGTGCCAGCAGCGCACGTGAGGCGGGAGCTTACGAGCAGTACTTC
TRBV10-3,NA,TRBJ1-6,NA,CAISESGGSNSPLHF,TGTGCCATCAGTGAGTCGGGGGGTTCTAATTCACCCCTCCACTTT
TRBV7-3,few,TRBJ1-2,NA,CASSLGLPLNGYTF,TGTGCCAGCAGCTTAGGACTACCCCTGAATGGCTACACCTTC
TRBV6-2/TRBV6-3,many,TRBJ1-2,NA,CASSAVAVSQSRANYGYTF,TGTGCCAGCAGTGCCGTCGCGGTCAGCCAGTCTCGAGCTAACTATGGCTACACCTTC
TRBV20-1,many,TRBJ1-5,NA,CSASPSSGTNQPQHF,TGCAGTGCTAGTCCCTCTTCGGGAACAAATCAGCCCCAGCATTTT
TRBV28,many,TRBJ1-1,NA,CASIFSLNTEAFF,TGTGCCAGCATATTCTCCTTGAACACTGAAGCTTTCTTT
TRBV2,many,TRBJ2-5,TRBD1,CASRSMGQTETQYF,TGTGCCAGCAGAAGCATGGGACAGACGGAGACCCAGTACTTC
TRBV2,few,TRBJ1-4,TRBD1,CASSEGQGAGEKLFF,TGTGCCAGCAGTGAAGGGCAGGGGGCAGGCGAAAAACTGTTTTTT
TRBV24-1,NA,TRBJ2-2,TRBD2,CATSSGRNTGELFF,TGTGCCACCAGTAGCGGGAGGAACACCGGGGAGCTGTTTTTT
TRBV7-6,few,TRBJ1-3,NA,CASSLQQGISGNTIYF,TGTGCCAGCAGCTTACAGCAGGGGATATCTGGAAACACCATATATTTT
TRBV29-1,many,TRBJ2-3,NA,CSVNRGGSTDTQYF,TGCAGCGTCAACCGGGGCGGGAGCACAGATACGCAGTATTTT
TRBV6-2/TRBV6-3,NA,TRBJ2-7,TRBD1,CASSYSFRGPYEQYF,TGTGCCAGCAGTTACTCGTTCAGGGGGCCCTACGAGCAGTACTTC
TRBV2,many,TRBJ2-5,TRBD1,CASSAGQLQETQYF,TGTGCCAGCAGTGCGGGACAGCTCCAAGAGACCCAGTACTTC
TRBV18,NA,TRBJ1-3,TRBD1,CASRTGASGNTIYF,TGTGCCAGCCGAACAGGGGCCTCTGGAAACACCATATATTTT
TRBV28,NA,TRBJ1-2,NA,CASSFGEGLGYTF,NA
TRBV25-1,NA,TRBJ1-1,NA,CASSEPTREKAFF,TGTGCCAGCAGTGAACCAACGAGGGAGAAAGCTTTCTTT
TRBV30,NA,TRBJ2-5,TRBD2,CAWGRGQETQYF,TGTGCCTGGGGGAGGGGCCAAGAGACCCAGTACTTC
TRBV11-2,many,TRBJ2-3,TRBD2,CASSLAVGRARGTDTQYF,TGTGCCAGCAGCTTAGCCGTCGGGAGGGCCCGTGGCACAGATACGCAGTATTTT
TRBV29-1,many,TRBJ1-4,NA,CSAWDNEKLFF,TGCAGCGCCTGGGATAATGAAAAACTGTTTTTT
TRBV18,many,TRBJ2-5,NA,CASSPRAGQETQYF,TGTGCCAGCTCACCACGGGCAGGCCAAGAGACCCAGTACTTC
TRBV19,NA,TRBJ1-4,NA,CASSIRRTNEKLFF,TGTGCCAGTAGTATTCGACGGACTAATGAAAAACTGTTTTTT
TRBV3-1,NA,TRBJ2-5,TRBD2,CASSQGTSLHRGQYF,TGTGCCAGCAGCCAAGGGACTAGCCTTCATCGGGGCCAGTACTTC
TRBV5-4,NA,TRBJ2-2,TRBD2,CASSSASGSVTHANTGELFF,TGTGCCAGCAGCTCGGCTAGCGGGAGTGTAACCCATGCGAACACCGGGGAGCTGTTTTTT
TRBV30,NA,TRBJ1-6,NA,CAWSVRWGTDLYNSPLHF,TGTGCCTGGAGTGTACGGTGGGGGACGGATTTATATAATTCACCCCTCCACTTT
TRBV5-1,many,TRBJ2-3,TRBD2,CASFRGTSGRAPDTQYF,TGCGCCAGCTTCCGAGGGACTAGCGGGAGGGCCCCAGATACGCAGTATTTT
TRBV28,many,TRBJ2-2,NA,CASSTTAANTGELFF,TGTGCCAGCAGTACCACAGCCGCGAACACCGGGGAGCTGTTTTTT
TRBV30,NA,TRBJ2-7,NA,CAWRLLASHEQYF,TGTGCCTGGAGACTCCTAGCGTCCCACGAGCAGTACTTC
TRBV6-1,few,TRBJ2-1,TRBD1,CASSDLGTGGRDEQFF,TGCGCCAGCAGTGACCTAGGGACAGGGGGCCGGGATGAGCAGTTCTTC
TRBV9,few,TRBJ2-1,TRBD2,CASSGGALAGVVHEQFF,TGTGCCAGCAGCGGAGGGGCTCTAGCGGGAGTTGTTCATGAGCAGTTCTTC
TRBV14,NA,TRBJ1-1,NA,CASSQGSLPKAFF,TGTGCCAGCAGCCAAGGGTCCCTTCCTAAGGCTTTCTTT
TRBV7-9,many,TRBJ1-1,TRBD1,CASSFVRGGFNTEAFF,TGTGCCAGCAGCTTTGTCAGAGGGGGCTTCAACACTGAAGCTTTCTTT
TRBV29-1,many,TRBJ1-1,NA,CSAKGVVGTEAFF,TGCAGCGCAAAGGGGGTAGTGGGCACTGAAGCTTTCTTT
TRBV20-1,many,TRBJ1-2,NA,CSARDPSRRDGYTF,TGCAGTGCTAGAGATCCCAGCAGGAGAGATGGCTACACCTTC
TRBV2,few,TRBJ2-1,TRBD1,CASSGDRGHEQFF,TGTGCCAGCAGTGGGGACAGGGGCCATGAGCAGTTCTTC
TRBV20-1,NA,TRBJ2-7,TRBD2,CSANPGLAGSYEQYF,TGCAGTGCAAACCCCGGACTAGCGGGCTCCTACGAGCAGTACTTC
TRBV12-3/TRBV12-4,many,TRBJ1-2,NA,CASSLAGRTANYGYTF,TGTGCCAGCAGTTTAGCTGGCAGGACTGCTAACTATGGCTACACCTTC
TRBV4-1,NA,TRBJ2-5,NA,CASSQGRLGWVQETQYF,TGCGCCAGCAGCCAGGGTCGGTTAGGGTGGGTACAAGAGACCCAGTACTTC
TRBV7-9,many,TRBJ1-1,NA,CASSTRQANTEAFF,TGTGCCAGCAGCACCCGACAAGCGAACACTGAAGCTTTCTTT
TRBV19,few,TRBJ2-7,NA,CASRRSLGNEQYF,TGTGCCAGTCGGCGGTCCCTGGGGAACGAGCAGTACTTC
TRBV28,few,TRBJ2-4,TRBD1,CASSLETGAAKNIQYF,TGTGCCAGCAGTTTAGAGACAGGGGCCGCCAAAAACATTCAGTACTTC
TRBV11-1,NA,TRBJ2-1,TRBD2,CASSLKGLAGALLYNEQFF,TGTGCCAGCAGCTTAAAGGGACTAGCGGGAGCGCTCCTCTACAATGAGCAGTTCTTC
TRBV12-5,many,TRBJ2-5,NA,CASGLRKKGETQYF,TGTGCTAGTGGGTTGCGTAAAAAGGGGGAGACCCAGTACTTC
TRBV18,NA,TRBJ1-4,NA,CASSPRTALNEKLFF,TGTGCCAGCTCACCAAGGACAGCCCTAAATGAAAAACTGTTTTTT
TRBV18,many,TRBJ1-4,NA,CASSPYRVMTEKLFF,TGTGCCAGCTCACCTTACAGGGTAATGACTGAAAAACTGTTTTTT
TRBV7-2,many,TRBJ1-4,NA,CASSMTDHNEKLFF,TGTGCCAGCAGCATGACAGATCATAATGAAAAACTGTTTTTT
TRBV20-1,NA,TRBJ2-1,NA,CSARDPSGGRDWALF,TGCAGTGCTAGAGATCCTTCTGGGGGGCGGGACTGGGCCCTCTTC
TRBV9,many,TRBJ1-1,NA,CASSPLLSGGTEAFF,TGTGCCAGCAGCCCTCTCCTGTCTGGAGGCACTGAAGCTTTCTTT
TRBV28,many,TRBJ1-5,NA,CASSFSTQGGNQPQHF,TGTGCCAGCAGTTTCTCGACCCAAGGGGGCAATCAGCCCCAGCATTTT
TRBV14,NA,TRBJ2-1,TRBD2,CASSPVRGAYNEQFF,TGTGCCAGCAGCCCGGTGCGGGGGGCCTACAATGAGCAGTTCTTC